A selection of T cell receptor beta chains follows, all from one sample in a study of blood T cell repertoires in COVID-19. Sequenced by immunoSEQ multiplex PCR; TCRdb stores in-frame clones only, minus some. Of about 150,000 clones listed, roughly 90% are singletons. Input material: peripheral blood. The origin of the receptors is a human donor in a cohort sampled during active COVID-19. Both conserved end residues are part of each CDR3. A D gene is named only where the DNA matches it firmly. Only part of the rows carry a size: once, few, many, or a class if the clone is expanded.

j_gene: TRBJ2-3; abundance: -; v_gene: TRBV10-3; d_gene: TRBD2; CDR3aa: CAIRGVGLASDTQYF; CDR3nt: TGTGCCATCAGGGGGGTAGGACTAGCTTCAGATACGCAGTATTTT
j_gene: TRBJ2-2; abundance: -; v_gene: TRBV9; d_gene: -; CDR3aa: CASGRNTGELFF; CDR3nt: TGTGCCAGCGGGAGGAACACCGGGGAGCTGTTTTTT
j_gene: TRBJ2-5; abundance: -; v_gene: TRBV18; d_gene: TRBD1; CDR3aa: CASSPTGTQETQYF; CDR3nt: TGTGCCAGCTCACCGACAGGGACGCAAGAGACCCAGTACTTC
j_gene: TRBJ2-6; abundance: -; v_gene: TRBV9; d_gene: TRBD1; CDR3aa: CASSAFRDRGAGANVLTF; CDR3nt: TGTGCCAGCAGCGCCTTCCGGGACAGGGGAGCTGGGGCCAACGTCCTGACTTTC
j_gene: TRBJ2-5; abundance: -; v_gene: TRBV5-6; d_gene: -; CDR3aa: CASSLVEGWETQYF; CDR3nt: TGTGCCAGCAGCTTGGTTGAGGGTTGGGAGACCCAGTACTTC
j_gene: TRBJ2-7; abundance: once; v_gene: TRBV6-4; d_gene: -; CDR3aa: CASRGAPHEQYF; CDR3nt: TGTGCCAGCAGGGGGGCCCCCCACGAGCAGTACTTC
j_gene: TRBJ2-5; abundance: -; v_gene: TRBV6-5; d_gene: -; CDR3aa: CASSYLVDRQETQYF; CDR3nt: TGTGCCAGCAGTTACCTCGTTGACAGGCAAGAGACCCAGTACTTC
j_gene: TRBJ1-1; abundance: once; v_gene: TRBV12-5; d_gene: -; CDR3aa: CASGFVQGWENTEAFF; CDR3nt: TGTGCTAGTGGTTTTGTACAGGGTTGGGAGAACACTGAAGCTTTCTTT
j_gene: TRBJ1-5; abundance: -; v_gene: TRBV5-1; d_gene: -; CDR3aa: CASSPRGGGQPQHF; CDR3nt: TGCGCCAGCAGCCCCCGGGGGGGAGGTCAGCCCCAGCATTTT
j_gene: TRBJ2-3; abundance: -; v_gene: TRBV2; d_gene: TRBD1; CDR3aa: CASSPGTATSTDTQYF; CDR3nt: TGTGCCAGCAGCCCTGGGACAGCAACTTCCACAGATACGCAGTATTTT
j_gene: TRBJ2-3; abundance: -; v_gene: TRBV27; d_gene: TRBD1; CDR3aa: CASSSPGQGRDTQYF; CDR3nt: TGTGCCAGCAGTTCCCCGGGACAGGGTAGAGATACGCAGTATTTT
j_gene: TRBJ2-7; abundance: once; v_gene: TRBV14; d_gene: -; CDR3aa: CASSQVPWSYEQYF; CDR3nt: TGTGCCAGCAGCCAAGTACCCTGGAGCTACGAGCAGTACTTC
j_gene: TRBJ2-5; abundance: -; v_gene: TRBV5-5; d_gene: TRBD1; CDR3aa: CASSVDRDETQYF; CDR3nt: TGTGCCAGCAGCGTGGACAGGGACGAGACCCAGTACTTC
j_gene: TRBJ2-5; abundance: -; v_gene: TRBV4-2; d_gene: TRBD2; CDR3aa: CASSQALAGGQETQYF; CDR3nt: TGTGCCAGCAGCCAAGCGCTAGCGGGGGGACAAGAGACCCAGTACTTC
j_gene: TRBJ1-5; abundance: few; v_gene: TRBV19; d_gene: -; CDR3aa: CASSTRLAGERYSNQPQHF; CDR3nt: TGTGCCAGTAGTACCCGCCTGGCAGGGGAAAGATATAGCAATCAGCCCCAGCATTTT
j_gene: TRBJ2-2; abundance: -; v_gene: TRBV9; d_gene: TRBD2; CDR3aa: CASSPTLAGGTGELFF; CDR3nt: TGTGCCAGCAGCCCAACACTAGCGGGGGGCACCGGGGAGCTGTTTTTT
j_gene: TRBJ1-4; abundance: -; v_gene: TRBV2; d_gene: -; CDR3aa: CASAGSTNEKLFF; CDR3nt: TGTGCCAGCGCCGGGTCAACTAATGAAAAACTGTTTTTT
j_gene: TRBJ1-2; abundance: -; v_gene: TRBV5-1; d_gene: TRBD1; CDR3aa: CASSLNGQGDPWGDGYTF; CDR3nt: TGCGCCAGCAGCTTAAACGGCCAGGGGGACCCCTGGGGGGATGGCTACACCTTC
j_gene: TRBJ2-2; abundance: -; v_gene: TRBV19; d_gene: -; CDR3aa: CASRTGPGVDTGELFF; CDR3nt: TGTGCCAGTAGAACAGGGCCCGGGGTGGACACCGGGGAGCTGTTTTTT
j_gene: TRBJ2-3; abundance: -; v_gene: TRBV7-2; d_gene: TRBD2; CDR3aa: CASSPGLAQDTQYF; CDR3nt: TGTGCCAGCAGCCCCGGACTAGCGCAGGATACGCAGTATTTT
j_gene: TRBJ1-1; abundance: -; v_gene: TRBV11-2; d_gene: TRBD1; CDR3aa: CASSQRTGGEAFF; CDR3nt: TGTGCCAGCAGCCAAAGGACAGGGGGTGAAGCTTTCTTT
j_gene: TRBJ2-3; abundance: -; v_gene: TRBV7-3; d_gene: -; CDR3aa: CASSLHGGSTDTQYF; CDR3nt: TGTGCCAGCAGCTTACACGGGGGTAGCACAGATACGCAGTATTTT
j_gene: TRBJ1-1; abundance: -; v_gene: TRBV7-9; d_gene: TRBD1; CDR3aa: CASSLGGQGVAFF; CDR3nt: TGTGCCAGCAGCCTCGGAGGACAGGGAGTAGCTTTCTTT
j_gene: TRBJ1-1; abundance: -; v_gene: TRBV2; d_gene: -; CDR3aa: CASSQEVNTEAFF; CDR3nt: TGTGCCAGCAGTCAGGAAGTGAACACTGAAGCTTTCTTT
j_gene: TRBJ2-1; abundance: once; v_gene: TRBV24-1; d_gene: -; CDR3aa: CATSDAQGIEQFF; CDR3nt: TGTGCCACCAGTGATGCCCAGGGAATTGAGCAGTTCTTC
j_gene: TRBJ1-2; abundance: -; v_gene: TRBV3-1/TRBV3-2; d_gene: -; CDR3aa: CASSQLLGQSYGYTF; CDR3nt: TGTGCCAGCAGCCAATTGCTCGGACAGTCCTATGGCTACACCTTC
j_gene: TRBJ1-1; abundance: -; v_gene: TRBV29-1; d_gene: -; CDR3aa: CSVRHSEAFF; CDR3nt: TGCAGCGTTAGACATTCCGAAGCTTTCTTT
j_gene: TRBJ2-1; abundance: -; v_gene: TRBV7-9; d_gene: TRBD2; CDR3aa: CASSLLAGSTYNEQFF; CDR3nt: TGTGCCAGCAGCCTCCTAGCGGGAAGCACGTACAATGAGCAGTTCTTC
j_gene: TRBJ1-2; abundance: once; v_gene: TRBV19; d_gene: -; CDR3aa: CASRPLGRSNYGYTF; CDR3nt: TGTGCCAGTAGACCATTGGGGCGTTCTAACTATGGCTACACCTTC
j_gene: TRBJ2-3; abundance: -; v_gene: TRBV4-2; d_gene: -; CDR3aa: CASSRSGSGGTDTQYF; CDR3nt: TGTGCCAGCAGCCGGTCGGGTTCGGGTGGCACAGATACGCAGTATTTT
j_gene: TRBJ2-2; abundance: -; v_gene: TRBV6-6; d_gene: TRBD1; CDR3aa: CASSSPGTASTGELFF; CDR3nt: TGTGCCAGCAGCTCCCCCGGGACAGCAAGCACCGGGGAGCTGTTTTTT
j_gene: TRBJ2-2; abundance: -; v_gene: TRBV5-1; d_gene: -; CDR3aa: CASSLFRVGQALDTGELFF; CDR3nt: TGCGCCAGCAGCTTGTTCCGTGTGGGGCAGGCTCTCGACACCGGGGAGCTGTTTTTT
j_gene: TRBJ2-3; abundance: -; v_gene: TRBV5-4; d_gene: TRBD1; CDR3aa: CASSQDRGQTDTQYF; CDR3nt: TGTGCCAGCAGCCAAGACAGGGGGCAAACAGATACGCAGTATTTT
j_gene: TRBJ2-2; abundance: once; v_gene: TRBV15; d_gene: TRBD2; CDR3aa: CATSRESGTNTGELFF; CDR3nt: TGTGCCACCAGCAGAGAAAGCGGGACGAACACCGGGGAGCTGTTTTTT
j_gene: TRBJ2-5; abundance: -; v_gene: TRBV10-2; d_gene: -; CDR3aa: CASRRDLETQYF; CDR3nt: TGCGCCAGCAGGCGGGATTTAGAGACCCAGTACTTC
j_gene: TRBJ2-7; abundance: -; v_gene: TRBV5-6; d_gene: TRBD1; CDR3aa: CAVSRAGQGFEQYF; CDR3nt: TGTGCCGTTAGTCGGGCGGGACAGGGGTTCGAGCAGTACTTC
j_gene: TRBJ1-6; abundance: -; v_gene: TRBV7-9; d_gene: TRBD1; CDR3aa: CASSGRQGWNSPLHF; CDR3nt: TGTGCCAGCAGCGGTCGACAGGGGTGGAATTCACCCCTCCACTTT
j_gene: TRBJ1-2; abundance: -; v_gene: TRBV5-4; d_gene: TRBD1; CDR3aa: CASSLLQGVNYGYTF; CDR3nt: TGTGCCAGCAGCTTGTTACAGGGGGTTAACTATGGCTACACCTTC
j_gene: TRBJ2-1; abundance: -; v_gene: TRBV12-3/TRBV12-4; d_gene: -; CDR3aa: CASSLGAEQFF; CDR3nt: TGTGCCAGCAGTTTGGGGGCAGAGCAGTTCTTC
j_gene: TRBJ2-5; abundance: -; v_gene: TRBV2; d_gene: TRBD1; CDR3aa: CASIRGTGSETQYF; CDR3nt: TGTGCCAGCATCCGGGGGACAGGGAGTGAGACCCAGTACTTC
j_gene: TRBJ2-1; abundance: -; v_gene: TRBV7-6; d_gene: TRBD2; CDR3aa: CASSLNGLAGAYNEQFF; CDR3nt: TGTGCCAGCAGTTTAAACGGACTAGCGGGGGCCTACAATGAGCAGTTCTTC
j_gene: TRBJ1-2; abundance: -; v_gene: TRBV5-6; d_gene: -; CDR3aa: CASSLGTPDGYTF; CDR3nt: TGTGCCAGCAGCTTGGGGACTCCTGATGGCTACACCTTC
j_gene: TRBJ2-7; abundance: -; v_gene: TRBV29-1; d_gene: -; CDR3aa: CSVETRNYEQYF; CDR3nt: TGCAGCGTTGAAACAAGAAACTACGAGCAGTACTTC
j_gene: TRBJ1-1; abundance: -; v_gene: TRBV6-5; d_gene: -; CDR3aa: CASSYSGLPREAFF; CDR3nt: TGTGCCAGCAGTTACTCGGGACTGCCCAGGGAAGCTTTCTTT
j_gene: TRBJ1-4; abundance: -; v_gene: TRBV5-5; d_gene: -; CDR3aa: CASSLGPQTNEKLFF; CDR3nt: TGTGCCAGCAGCTTGGGTCCCCAAACTAATGAAAAACTGTTTTTT
j_gene: TRBJ2-1; abundance: -; v_gene: TRBV11-2; d_gene: -; CDR3aa: CASSLGSGLGNEQFF; CDR3nt: TGTGCCAGCAGCTTAGGGTCAGGGCTAGGGAATGAGCAGTTCTTC
j_gene: TRBJ2-3; abundance: -; v_gene: TRBV9; d_gene: TRBD2; CDR3aa: CASSVRGSGGTDTQYF; CDR3nt: TGTGCCAGCAGCGTAAGGGGAAGCGGGGGCACAGATACGCAGTATTTT
j_gene: TRBJ2-5; abundance: once; v_gene: TRBV2; d_gene: TRBD2; CDR3aa: CASSEGETSGGETQYF; CDR3nt: TGTGCCAGCAGTGAAGGGGAGACTAGCGGGGGAGAGACCCAGTACTTC
j_gene: TRBJ2-2; abundance: -; v_gene: TRBV5-4; d_gene: -; CDR3aa: CASSPVLTGELFF; CDR3nt: TGTGCCAGCAGCCCGGTACTCACCGGGGAGCTGTTTTTT
j_gene: TRBJ2-5; abundance: once; v_gene: TRBV6-5; d_gene: TRBD1; CDR3aa: CASSKQGAYETQYF; CDR3nt: TGTGCCAGCAGTAAACAGGGGGCCTACGAGACCCAGTACTTC
j_gene: TRBJ2-2; abundance: -; v_gene: TRBV10-3; d_gene: TRBD1; CDR3aa: CAISEPGTGGTGELFF; CDR3nt: TGTGCCATCAGTGAACCCGGGACAGGGGGGACCGGGGAGCTGTTTTTT
j_gene: TRBJ1-2; abundance: once; v_gene: TRBV7-8; d_gene: -; CDR3aa: CASSLALSGRYGYTF; CDR3nt: TGTGCCAGCAGCTTAGCGTTGTCAGGGAGGTATGGCTACACCTTC
j_gene: TRBJ1-1; abundance: -; v_gene: TRBV3-1/TRBV3-2; d_gene: -; CDR3aa: CASSQGWQGAEAFF; CDR3nt: TGTGCCAGCAGCCAAGGATGGCAGGGCGCTGAAGCTTTCTTT
j_gene: TRBJ1-6; abundance: once; v_gene: TRBV6-6; d_gene: -; CDR3aa: CASSYGGRSGNSPLHF; CDR3nt: TGTGCCAGCAGTTACGGGGGGAGGTCCGGTAATTCACCCCTCCACTTT
j_gene: TRBJ1-2; abundance: once; v_gene: TRBV5-4; d_gene: -; CDR3aa: CASSLQGIDGYTF; CDR3nt: TGTGCCAGCAGCTTGCAGGGGATCGATGGCTACACCTTC